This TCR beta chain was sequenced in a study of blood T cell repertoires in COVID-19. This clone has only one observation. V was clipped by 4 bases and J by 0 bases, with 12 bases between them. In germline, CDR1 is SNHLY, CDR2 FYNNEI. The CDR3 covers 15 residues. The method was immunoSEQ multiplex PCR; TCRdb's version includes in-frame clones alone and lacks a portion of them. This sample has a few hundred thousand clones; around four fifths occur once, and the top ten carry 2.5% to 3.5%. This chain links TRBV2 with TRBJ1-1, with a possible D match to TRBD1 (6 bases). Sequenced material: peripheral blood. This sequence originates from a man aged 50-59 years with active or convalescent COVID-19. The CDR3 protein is CASSGAGHMNTEAFF. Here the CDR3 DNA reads TGTGCCAGCAGTGGAGCGGGACACATGAACACTGAAGCTTTCTTT.